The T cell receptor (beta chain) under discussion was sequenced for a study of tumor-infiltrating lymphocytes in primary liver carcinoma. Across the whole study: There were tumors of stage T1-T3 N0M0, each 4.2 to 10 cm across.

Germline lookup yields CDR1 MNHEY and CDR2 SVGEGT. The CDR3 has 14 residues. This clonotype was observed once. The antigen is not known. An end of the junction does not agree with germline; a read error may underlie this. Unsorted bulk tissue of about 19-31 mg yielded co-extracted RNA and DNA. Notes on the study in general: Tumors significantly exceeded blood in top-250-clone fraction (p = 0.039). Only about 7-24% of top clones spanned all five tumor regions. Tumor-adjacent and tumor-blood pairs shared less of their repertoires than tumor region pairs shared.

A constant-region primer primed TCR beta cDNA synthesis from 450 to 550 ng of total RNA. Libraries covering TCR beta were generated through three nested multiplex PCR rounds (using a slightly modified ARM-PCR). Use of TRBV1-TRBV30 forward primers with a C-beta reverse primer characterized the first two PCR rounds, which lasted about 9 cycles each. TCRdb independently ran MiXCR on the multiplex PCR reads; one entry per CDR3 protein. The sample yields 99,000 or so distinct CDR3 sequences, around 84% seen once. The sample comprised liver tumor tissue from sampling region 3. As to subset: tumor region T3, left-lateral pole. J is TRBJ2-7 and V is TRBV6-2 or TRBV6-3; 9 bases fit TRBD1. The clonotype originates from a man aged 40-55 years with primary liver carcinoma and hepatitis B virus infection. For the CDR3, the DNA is TGCGCCAGCACTTCCCCGGGACAGGGAAACGAGCAGTACTTC. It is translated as CASTSPGQGNEQYF.